Following are 27 T cell receptor beta chains from one sample sequenced in a study of T cell responses to AZD1222 COVID-19 vaccine. Sequenced by immunoSEQ multiplex PCR; TCRdb stores in-frame clones only, minus some. The table shows 180,000 or so clones, with around 90% occurring only once. The source was peripheral blood, collected on day 0 of AZD1222 vaccination. The receptor source for this set is an adult in good health.

V and J are TRBV3-1 (or the pseudogene TRBV3-2) and TRBJ2-5; TRBD2 aligns across 11 bases. The V segment lost 4 bases and the J segment 5 bases; nucleotides outside the gene matches: 12. Germline loops: CDR1 LGHDT, CDR2 YNNKEL (reference sequence). This CDR3 has 17 amino acids. CDR3 protein: CASSLRGLAGGMETQYF. The CDR3 DNA reads TGTGCCAGCAGCCTCAGAGGTCTAGCGGGGGGAATGGAGACCCAGTACTTC.

The CDR3 DNA follows: TGTGCCAGCAGTTCCAACAGGGGTGGGCACACTGAAGCTTTCTTT. Translating it yields CASSSNRGGHTEAFF. This chain connects TRBV6-5 to TRBJ1-1; 7 bases are shared with TRBD1. V was pared by 4 bases and J by 3 bases, with 8 bases of the junction left unmatched. Germline V lookup: CDR1 MNHEY, CDR2 SVGAGI. This CDR3 comprises 15 residues.

The rearrangement uses TRBV6-6 and TRBJ1-3; TRBD1 aligns across 8 bases. Germline lookup yields CDR1 MNHNY and CDR2 SVGAGI (reference sequence). Losses at the gene ends were 6 bases for V and 4 bases for J; bases not matched to a gene: 5. There are 14 residues in the CDR3. Here the CDR3 DNA reads TGTGCCAGCAGATTGACAGGGGCCGGAAACACCATATATTTT. Its protein product is CASRLTGAGNTIYF.

The gene calls are TRBV2 and TRBJ1-1; D is undetermined. CDR3 length: 12 amino acids. Germline V gene lookup returns CDR1 SNHLY and CDR2 FYNNEI. With 4 bases removed from V and 0 bases from J, the gap between germline ends came to 3 bases. The CDR3 DNA follows: TGTGCCAGCAGTGTGGTGAACACTGAAGCTTTCTTT. This encodes CASSVVNTEAFF. The full variable domain, in which reference TRBV2 and TRBJ1-1 provide the parts outside the CDR3, is EPEVTQTPSHQVTQMGQEVILRCVPISNHLYFYWYRQILGQKVEFLVSFYNNEISEKSEIFDDQFSVERPDGSNFTLKIRSTKLEDSAMYFCASSVVNTEAFFGQGTRLTVV.

J is TRBJ1-3 and V is TRBV6-6, with no clear D. The V and J ends lost 2 bases and 8 bases respectively, with 7 bases between them. The CDR3 is 12 amino acids. Germline lookup yields CDR1 MNHNY and CDR2 SVGAGI (reference sequence). The CDR3 here is CASSYREDTIYF. CDR3 nucleotides: TGTGCCAGCAGTTACAGAGAGGACACCATATATTTT.

The chain uses TRBV9 and TRBJ1-2; unclear D gene. The CDR3 sequence is 13 residues long. Trimming removed 0 bases at V and 2 bases at J, with 5 bases between. Germline CDR1 SGDLS, CDR2 YYNGEE. CDR3 region: CASSVDGNYGYTF. As DNA, the CDR3 is TGTGCCAGCAGCGTAGACGGAAACTATGGCTACACCTTC.

This clone was seen a single time. The chain couples TRBV7-2 to TRBJ1-4; D not certain. Per germline, CDR1 SGHTA and CDR2 FQGNSA. CDR3 length equals 15 residues. Deletions cut 5 bases from V and 6 bases from J, with 16 bases between. Here the CDR3 DNA reads TGTGCCAGCAGCCCCAAGGGCTATTCGGATGAAAAACTGTTTTTT. Protein product: CASSPKGYSDEKLFF.

This clone was observed a handful of times. The chain employs TRBV7-2 and TRBJ1-5; 7 nucleotides agree with TRBD1. The CDR3 spans 16 residues. After removal of 5 bases from V and 5 bases from J, the junction contained 12 bases not matched to a gene. Germline V lookup: CDR1 SGHTA, CDR2 FQGNSA. In nucleotides, the CDR3 is TGTGCCAGCAGCCCAGGGGGACAGCGGGATTATCAGCCCCAGCATTTT. Its protein product is CASSPGGQRDYQPQHF.

J is TRBJ2-1 and V is TRBV2; possibly TRBD2 for D (5 bases). The V gene's germline CDR1 is SNHLY and CDR2 FYNNEI. Trimming shortened V by 3 bases and J by 5 bases, and 20 bases separated the two germline ends. The CDR3 covers 17 residues. Here the CDR3 DNA reads TGTGCCAGCAGTGAGGGTAGAGGAGGACCCGACCACAATGAGCAGTTCTTC. Translation: CASSEGRGGPDHNEQFF.

CDR3 sequence (DNA): TGTGCCAGCAGTTACAAGTCGAGGATATACAATGAGCAGTTCTTC. Translated, it gives CASSYKSRIYNEQFF. This sequence joins TRBV6-2 or TRBV6-3 and TRBJ2-1; D is ambiguous. The CDR3 has 15 amino acids. In germline, CDR1 is MNHEY, CDR2 SVGEGT. Trimming took 2 bases from V and 4 from J, leaving 12 bases between them.

This clone has just one count. J is TRBJ1-1 and V is TRBV5-4, with D possibly TRBD1 on 5 matching bases. The V gene's germline CDR1 is SGHNT and CDR2 YYREEE (reference sequence). Between the trimmed V and J ends, which lost 1 base and 1 base, there was a span of 23 bases. The CDR3 loop spans 19 amino acids. The CDR3: CASSLRRGTEALRNTEAFF. The CDR3 nucleotides are TGTGCCAGCAGCTTGAGGAGGGGTACGGAGGCCCTGAGGAACACTGAAGCTTTCTTT.

The chain recombines TRBV3-1 (or the pseudogene TRBV3-2) with TRBJ1-5; D remains ambiguous. The germline V and J ends were trimmed by 0 bases and 6 bases, with 6 bases remaining between them. Germline loops: CDR1 LGHDT, CDR2 YNNKEL (reference sequence). The CDR3 covers 13 residues. CDR3 sequence reads: CASSQDRGQPQHF. The CDR3 DNA reads as TGTGCCAGCAGCCAAGATCGCGGTCAGCCCCAGCATTTT.

The chain joins TRBV3-1 (or the pseudogene TRBV3-2) to TRBJ1-4, with D hard to call. Germline CDR1 LGHDT, CDR2 YNNKEL (reference sequence). There are 19 residues in the CDR3. V gave up 3 bases and J gave up 0 bases, with 20 bases separating them. The CDR3 loop is CASSQRRSGWPATNEKLFF. CDR3 bases: TGTGCCAGCAGCCAGCGGAGGTCTGGCTGGCCTGCAACTAATGAAAAACTGTTTTTT.

This chain joins TRBV19 and TRBJ1-2; the D is unclear. The V gene lost 3 bases and the J gene lost 8 bases, with 13 bases spanning the gap. The CDR3 sequence is 13 residues long. CDR1 and CDR2 (germline): LNHDA, SQIVND (reference sequence). CDR3 residues: CASSMNLPQGYTF. CDR3 in DNA: TGTGCCAGTAGTATGAACCTACCCCAAGGCTACACCTTC. Based on the CDR3 plus reference TRBV19 and TRBJ1-2, the full variable domain is DGGITQSPKYLFRKEGQNVTLSCEQNLNHDAMYWYRQDPGQGLRLIYYSQIVNDFQKGDIAEGYSVSREKKESFPLTVTSAQKNPTAFYLCASSMNLPQGYTFGSGTRLTVV.

This CDR3 reads CASRPALGQSNTEAFF. The CDR3 DNA is TGTGCCAGCAGGCCCGCCCTGGGACAGTCGAACACTGAAGCTTTCTTT. The J gene is TRBJ1-1, the V gene TRBV28; 7 bases are a match to TRBD1. This CDR3 is 16 amino acids long. V was pared by 6 bases and J by 1 base, with 11 bases of the junction left unmatched. CDR1 is MDHEN and CDR2 is SYDVKM in the germline V gene.

This clone was detected once. The J gene is TRBJ2-2, the V gene TRBV4-1; D call uncertain. CDR3 size: 14 residues. Germline CDR1 is MGHRA and CDR2 is YSYEKL. V lost 2 bases, J lost 6 bases, and 10 bases lay in between. CDR3 region: CASSQPTRAGELFF. CDR3 DNA: TGCGCCAGCAGCCAACCCACAAGAGCCGGGGAGCTGTTTTTT.

V and J are TRBV28 and TRBJ1-5; D is possibly TRBD1 (5 bases). This CDR3 is built from 14 residues. V was trimmed by 4 bases and J by 6 bases, leaving 13 bases between them. In germline, CDR1 is MDHEN, CDR2 SYDVKM. This CDR3 is CASSYGGTSQPQHF. For the CDR3, the DNA is TGTGCCAGCAGTTATGGAGGGACCAGTCAGCCCCAGCATTTT.

The chain is built from TRBV10-3 and TRBJ2-7, with unresolved D. The CDR3 loop spans 12 amino acids. Germline assignment: CDR1 ENHRY and CDR2 SYGVKD. Trimming shortened V by 3 bases and J by 4 bases, and 7 bases separated the two germline ends. The CDR3 sequence: CAISDGDYEQYF. The DNA of the CDR3 is TGTGCCATCAGTGACGGAGATTACGAGCAGTACTTC.

V gene TRBV6-5 combines with J gene TRBJ2-5; D is ambiguous. The CDR3 extends over 11 amino acids. Between the trimmed V and J ends, which lost 5 bases and 10 bases, there was a span of 11 bases. Per germline, CDR1 MNHEY and CDR2 SVGAGI. CDR3 nucleotides: TGTGCCAGCAGTCCGCCCAAGAACCAGTACTTC. Its protein product is CASSPPKNQYF.

The CDR3 spells CASSYGQGDTQYF. CDR3 in DNA: TGTGCCAGCAGCTACGGACAGGGGGATACGCAGTATTTT. The rearrangement links TRBV7-3 to TRBJ2-3; TRBD1 matches at 9 bases. The ends lost 4 bases at V and 6 bases at J; junction bases unmatched: 2. The germline CDR1 and CDR2 sequences are SGHTA and FQGTGA. This CDR3 is built from 13 residues.

A few counts support this clone. V and J are TRBV5-1 and TRBJ1-2; 8 nucleotides align to TRBD1. The CDR3 length is 14 residues. Per germline, CDR1 SGHRS and CDR2 YFSETQ. Trimming removed 3 bases from V and 10 bases from J; junction bases left unmatched: 11. CDR3 nucleotides: TGCGCCAGCAGCTCGGGACAGGAAGGTGTACACTACACCTTC. Translating gives CASSSGQEGVHYTF.

The chain uses TRBV5-1 and TRBJ2-7, with a possible D match to TRBD1 (7 bases). Trimming took 0 bases from V and 7 from J, leaving 14 bases between them. The germline gives CDR1 SGHRS, CDR2 YFSETQ. This CDR3 region has 14 residues. The CDR3 DNA follows: TGCGCCAGCAGCTTGGCCGCGACAGGGAGGGAGCAGTACTTC. Amino acids: CASSLAATGREQYF.

The chain carries TRBV5-5 and TRBJ1-3, with TRBD1 as a possible D gene (6 bases). Per germline, CDR1 SGHKS and CDR2 YYEKEE (reference sequence). The CDR3 is 17 amino acids. Between the trimmed V and J ends, which lost 0 bases and 2 bases, there was a span of 15 bases. The CDR3 bases are TGTGCCAGCAGCTTGGAACAGGGAATGCTCCCTGGAAACACCATATATTTT. This codes for CASSLEQGMLPGNTIYF.

This clone came up once. The CDR3 DNA sequence: TGTGCCAGCAGAGCGACAGGGACCACTGAAGCTTTCTTT. It codes for CASRATGTTEAFF. This rearrangement joins TRBV12-3 or TRBV12-4 to TRBJ1-1, with TRBD1 identical over 7 bases. The CDR3 length is 13 residues. Trimming took 6 bases from V and 4 from J; bases not matched to a gene: 5.

This clone was detected once. The rearrangement links TRBV13 to TRBJ2-2; 7 positions agree with TRBD1. There are 15 residues in the CDR3. Germline V gives CDR1 PRHDT, CDR2 FYEKMQ (reference sequence). V lost 5 bases to trimming and J lost 4 bases; unmatched junction nucleotides: 7. The CDR3 reads CASSPPPGGTGELFF. CDR3 coding DNA: TGTGCCAGCAGCCCCCCGCCAGGGGGCACCGGGGAGCTGTTTTTT.

The V call is TRBV2, the J call TRBJ2-7; no clear D. The CDR3 contains 14 residues. V lost 6 bases, J lost 2 bases, and 14 bases lay in between. Germline V lookup: CDR1 SNHLY, CDR2 FYNNEI. The CDR3 reads CASSQVDGTYEQYF. CDR3 DNA: TGTGCCAGCAGCCAAGTGGACGGAACCTACGAGCAGTACTTC. Drawing the rest from reference TRBV2 and TRBJ2-7, the complete variable domain is EPEVTQTPSHQVTQMGQEVILRCVPISNHLYFYWYRQILGQKVEFLVSFYNNEISEKSEIFDDQFSVERPDGSNFTLKIRSTKLEDSAMYFCASSQVDGTYEQYFGPGTRLTVT.

The genes are TRBV2 and TRBJ2-3; TRBD1 might be the D (6 bases). Trimming left V 7 bases short and J 2 bases short, with 13 bases between. Germline CDR1 and CDR2: SNHLY and FYNNEI. The CDR3 has 14 residues. CDR3 sequence: CASKWDIDTDTQYF. The CDR3 bases are TGTGCCAGCAAGTGGGACATTGACACAGATACGCAGTATTTT.